The clone carrying this TCR beta chain was counted between two and nine times. Using its own MiXCR run on the RT-PCR reads, TCRdb lists one record per CDR3 protein. The data show about 150,000 distinct CDR3 sequences, over 35% seen once. Germline V gene data show CDR1 as MNHNS and CDR2 as SASEGT. Deletions cut 5 bases from V and 1 base from J, with 15 bases between. The length of the CDR3 is 15 residues. This entry belongs to a study of patients and donors after allogeneic stem cell transplantation. Sequenced: blood, either unsorted or a sorted T cell fraction (not recorded which). V usage is TRBV6-1 and J usage is TRBJ2-7; D ambiguous. The origin of this receptor is a human donor who was either an allogeneic HSCT recipient or a stem cell or donor lymphocyte infusion donor (not recorded which). It is not recorded whose cells these are; they may come from a transplant donor. As DNA, the CDR3 is TGTGCCAGCAGTCCCGGCTCCTCCAGGTCCTACGAGCAGTACGTC. This encodes CASSPGSSRSYEQYV.